The 24 T cell receptor beta chains in this list originate from one sample, sequenced in a study of high-grade serous ovarian cancer treatment subgroups. Tumor samples were obtained before definitive surgery or chemotherapy. Using immunoSEQ multiplex PCR, the repertoire was profiled, and TCRdb retains in-frame clones only, with some absent. The table includes around 37,000 clones, 79% detected once. Material: tumor tissue. Receptors were obtained from a human donor with high-grade serous ovarian cancer.

This clone has more than one count but fewer than ten. The chain combines TRBV14 with TRBJ1-3, with D possibly matching TRBD1 (6 bases). V was clipped by 1 base and J by 2 bases, with 6 bases between them. Germline values: CDR1 SGHDN, CDR2 FVKESK. The CDR3 consists of 14 residues. In nucleotides, the CDR3 is TGTGCCAGCAGCCAAGCAGGGGCTGGAAACACCATATATTTT. It specifies CASSQAGAGNTIYF.

The table lists this clone with a few counts. The chain recombines TRBV5-1 with TRBJ2-7; 7 bases are a match to TRBD1. CDR1 is SGHRS and CDR2 is YFSETQ in the germline V gene. This CDR3 contains 14 residues. V shed 7 bases and J 1 base; nucleotides not matched to a gene: 8. CDR3 region: CASQTGPSSYEQYF. DNA of the CDR3: TGCGCCAGCCAGACAGGGCCATCTTCCTACGAGCAGTACTTC.

This clone was seen more than once but under ten times. This chain joins TRBV6-1 and TRBJ2-7; possible D gene TRBD1, 6 bases. The CDR3 runs 15 residues. V lost 4 bases to trimming and J lost 5 bases, with 18 bases between them. CDR1 MNHNS and CDR2 SASEGT come from the germline V gene. The CDR3: CASSGPGTHKHEQYF. In nucleotides, the CDR3 is TGTGCCAGCAGTGGACCCGGGACACATAAACACGAGCAGTACTTC.

The chain couples TRBV4-1 to TRBJ2-7, with a weak D call TRBD2 (6 bases). The V and J ends lost 5 bases and 2 bases respectively, with 13 bases between them. The CDR3 runs to 14 residues. Germline CDR1 and CDR2: MGHRA and YSYEKL. In nucleotides, the CDR3 is TGCGCCAGCAGCAAAGTCGGGGGAACCTACGAGCAGTACTTC. Protein product: CASSKVGGTYEQYF.

This clone turned up a few times. The V call is TRBV28, the J call TRBJ1-4, with TRBD1 as a possible D gene (6 bases). Per the germline V gene, CDR1 is MDHEN and CDR2 is SYDVKM. This CDR3 is built from 14 residues. Trimming removed 6 bases at V and 8 bases at J, with 16 bases between. CDR3 amino acids: CASSRGQLGEKLFF. CDR3 DNA sequence: TGTGCCAGCAGCCGAGGACAGTTGGGCGAAAAACTGTTTTTT. Full variable domain (outside the CDR3, taken from reference TRBV28 and TRBJ1-4): DVKVTQSSRYLVKRTGEKVFLECVQDMDHENMFWYRQDPGLGLRLIYFSYDVKMKEKGDIPEGYSVSREKKERFSLILESASTNQTSMYLCASSRGQLGEKLFFGSGTQLSVL.

This clone has a single count. This chain uses TRBV4-3 with TRBJ2-3; 7 bases map to TRBD2. Per the germline V gene, CDR1 is LGHNA and CDR2 is YSLEER. Trimming removed 0 bases from V and 3 bases from J; junction bases left unmatched: 9. The CDR3 length is 17 residues. The CDR3 reads CASSQDLAGERTDTQYF. In DNA form, the CDR3 reads TGCGCCAGCAGCCAAGATTTGGCGGGAGAAAGGACAGATACGCAGTATTTT.

In this sample, this clone turned up a few times. The chain uses TRBV7-2 and TRBJ2-6; 7 bases align to TRBD1. V was pared by 2 bases and J by 2 bases, with 3 bases of the junction left unmatched. Germline CDR1 and CDR2: SGHTA and FQGNSA. CDR3 length: 16 residues. The DNA for the CDR3 is TGTGCCAGCAGCTTAAGACAGGGCACTGGGGCCAACGTCCTGACTTTC. Translating it yields CASSLRQGTGANVLTF.

This chain connects TRBV6-5 to TRBJ1-2; D gene uncertain. The CDR3 totals 13 residues. Germline values: CDR1 MNHEY, CDR2 SVGAGI. The V end was cut by 2 bases, the J end by 1 base, with 5 bases between. The CDR3 is CASSYEINYGYTF. The CDR3 DNA reads TGTGCCAGCAGTTACGAAATTAACTATGGCTACACCTTC.

This clone is termed medium-sized. V gene TRBV4-1 combines with J gene TRBJ2-5; D is uncertain. This CDR3 is built from 12 residues. From germline, CDR1 is MGHRA and CDR2 YSYEKL. V was trimmed by 1 base and J by 3 bases, leaving 3 bases between them. CDR3 in DNA: TGCGCCAGCAGCCAAGGAGAAGAGACCCAGTACTTC. The encoded protein is CASSQGEETQYF.

This rearrangement joins TRBV6-6 to TRBJ2-5; unclear D gene. V gave up 4 bases and J gave up 2 bases, with 11 bases separating them. This CDR3 comprises 14 residues. Germline loops: CDR1 MNHNY, CDR2 SVGAGI (reference sequence). The CDR3 nucleotides read TGTGCCAGCAGTTGGACCGGACCTCAAGAGACCCAGTACTTC. Translated, it gives CASSWTGPQETQYF.

V is TRBV28 and J is TRBJ2-3; 11 positions agree with TRBD2. CDR3 length: 19 amino acids. Germline V lookup: CDR1 MDHEN, CDR2 SYDVKM. With V trimmed by 4 bases and J by 5 bases, 17 bases remained unmatched. The CDR3 sequence: CASSSTGVIAGGPQDTQYF. In DNA, the CDR3 is TGTGCCAGCAGTTCCACAGGAGTTATAGCGGGAGGGCCCCAAGATACGCAGTATTTT.

The chain uses TRBV14 and TRBJ2-7; TRBD1 agrees at 9 bases. The germline CDR1 and CDR2 sequences are SGHDN and FVKESK. The CDR3 length is 12 residues. The J segment lost 12 bases and the V segment lost 5 bases, leaving 8 bases of the junction unmatched. Written as DNA, the CDR3 is TGTGCCAGCAGCAAAGGACAGGGGTTGACGTACTTC. Translation gives CASSKGQGLTYF.

The CDR3 DNA sequence: TGTGCCAGTAGTATTTTCCGGGAGGCCGACATTCAGTACTTC. It translates to CASSIFREADIQYF. The J gene is TRBJ2-4, the V gene TRBV19, with TRBD2 matching 7 bases. CDR3 length equals 14 residues. Germline assignment: CDR1 LNHDA and CDR2 SQIVND (reference sequence). J gave up 8 bases and V 3 bases, and 7 bases lay outside the gene matches.

This clone has only one observation. The V call is TRBV28, the J call TRBJ1-2; D call uncertain. CDR1 and CDR2 from the germline V gene are MDHEN and SYDVKM. V lost 5 bases, J lost 1 base, and 14 bases lay in between. The CDR3 loop spans 15 amino acids. DNA of the CDR3: TGTGCCAGCAGTCCTCTACAGCGAAATAACTATGGCTACACCTTC. Protein: CASSPLQRNNYGYTF.

Only one count was recorded for this clone. The chain combines TRBV5-1 with TRBJ1-3, with 8 bases fitting TRBD1. The CDR3 is made up of 16 amino acids. Germline CDR1 SGHRS, CDR2 YFSETQ. V lost 0 bases, J lost 7 bases, and 9 bases stayed unmatched. The CDR3 DNA sequence: TGCGCCAGCAGCTTGGCCCCGGGACAGGTGCGGAACACCATATATTTT. This sequence encodes CASSLAPGQVRNTIYF.

The rearrangement links TRBV9 to TRBJ1-3, with TRBD1 matching over 7 bases. J lost 2 bases, V lost 8 bases, and 7 bases had no gene match. CDR1 and CDR2 (germline): SGDLS, YYNGEE. The CDR3 contains 14 residues. CDR3 sequence: CASNRGNPGNTIYF. In DNA form, the CDR3 reads TGTGCCAGTAACAGGGGTAACCCTGGAAACACCATATATTTT.

This clone was observed a few times. This chain uses TRBV30 with TRBJ1-6, with D uncertain. V gave up 2 bases and J gave up 11 bases, with 10 bases separating them. The CDR3 sequence is 12 residues long. Germline CDR1 and CDR2: GTSNPN and SVGIG (reference sequence). CDR3 sequence: CAWSFGQPPLHF. CDR3 coding DNA: TGTGCCTGGAGTTTTGGGCAGCCACCCCTCCACTTT.

This clone was seen more than once but under ten times. The genes are TRBV4-1 and TRBJ1-4; D possibly corresponds to TRBD1 (5 bases). The length of the CDR3 is 13 residues. The germline gives CDR1 MGHRA, CDR2 YSYEKL. Trimming cost V 3 bases and J 7 bases, with 9 bases left between them. For the CDR3, the DNA is TGCGCCAGCAGCCACCTCAGGGTTGAAAAACTGTTTTTT. Translating gives CASSHLRVEKLFF.

For the CDR3, the DNA is TGTGCCAGCAGTTACCAAGGCGGGGGCTCCTACAATGAGCAGTTCTTC. Protein product: CASSYQGGGSYNEQFF. This chain links TRBV6-5 with TRBJ2-1, with TRBD2 identical over 7 bases. The CDR3 has 16 residues. The germline CDR1 and CDR2 sequences are MNHEY and SVGAGI. V was clipped by 2 bases and J by 0 bases; unmatched bases: 4.

By share, this clone counts as medium-sized. At the DNA level, this CDR3 is encoded by other sequences in the same sample as well. This chain joins TRBV7-2 and TRBJ2-1, with 7 bases lining up with TRBD2. CDR1 SGHTA and CDR2 FQGNSA come from the germline V gene. J lost 6 bases, V lost 5 bases, and 4 bases had no gene match. The CDR3 has 13 residues. The CDR3 here is CASSLGTTNEQFF. In DNA, the CDR3 is TGTGCCAGCAGCCTGGGGACTACCAATGAGCAGTTCTTC.

The chain employs TRBV6-4 and TRBJ2-2; weak D call: TRBD2 (6 bases). V lost 5 bases to trimming and J lost 5 bases, with 15 bases between them. Germline CDR1 MRHNA, CDR2 SNTAGT. The CDR3 runs 15 residues. CDR3 nucleotide sequence: TGTGCCAGCAGTCGACGAGCGGGCGGGACCGGGGAGCTGTTTTTT. It translates to CASSRRAGGTGELFF.

This clone was observed a few times. The J gene is TRBJ2-1, the V gene TRBV6-6; TRBD2 agrees at 9 bases. The CDR3 covers 15 residues. V was pared by 6 bases and J by 8 bases, with 11 bases of the junction left unmatched. CDR1 and CDR2 (germline): MNHNY, SVGAGI (reference sequence). CDR3 coding DNA: TGTGCCAGCAGCCATAGCGGGAGTTATCTTGATGAGCAGTTCTTC. Amino acids: CASSHSGSYLDEQFF.

This chain uses TRBV9 with TRBJ2-2, with D unresolved. CDR3 length: 16 amino acids. Germline CDR1 is SGDLS and CDR2 is YYNGEE. The V end was cut by 1 base, the J end by 2 bases, with 12 bases between. The CDR3: CASSVFRDLNTGELFF. The CDR3 DNA follows: TGTGCCAGCAGCGTATTTAGAGACCTAAACACCGGGGAGCTGTTTTTT. Together with reference TRBV9 and TRBJ2-2, the CDR3 gives the full variable domain: DSGVTQTPKHLITATGQRVTLRCSPRSGDLSVYWYQQSLDQGLQFLIQYYNGEERAKGNILERFSAQQFPDLHSELNLSSLELGDSALYFCASSVFRDLNTGELFFGEGSRLTVL.

CDR3 protein: CASSDRGDIQYF. The CDR3 DNA reads TGTGCCAGTAGTGACAGGGGTGACATTCAGTACTTC. The rearrangement links TRBV19 to TRBJ2-4, with 8 positions matching TRBD1. The CDR3 runs 12 residues. Germline trimming cut 5 bases from V and 8 bases from J; bases unmatched to any gene: 2. The germline V gene encodes CDR1 LNHDA and CDR2 SQIVND (reference sequence).